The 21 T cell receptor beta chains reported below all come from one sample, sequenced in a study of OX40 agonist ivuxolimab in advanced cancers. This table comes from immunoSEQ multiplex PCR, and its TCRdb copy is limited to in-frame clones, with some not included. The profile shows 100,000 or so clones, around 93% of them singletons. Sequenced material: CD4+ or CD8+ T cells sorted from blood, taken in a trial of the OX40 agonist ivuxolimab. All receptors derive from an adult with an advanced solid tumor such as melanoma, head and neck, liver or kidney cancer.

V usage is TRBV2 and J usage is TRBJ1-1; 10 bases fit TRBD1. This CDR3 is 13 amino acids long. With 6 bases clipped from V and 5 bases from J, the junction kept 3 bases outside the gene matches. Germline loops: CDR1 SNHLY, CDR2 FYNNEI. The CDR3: CASRKDRGTEAFF. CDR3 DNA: TGTGCCAGCAGGAAGGACAGGGGGACTGAAGCTTTCTTT. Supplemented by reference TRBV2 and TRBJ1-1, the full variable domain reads EPEVTQTPSHQVTQMGQEVILRCVPISNHLYFYWYRQILGQKVEFLVSFYNNEISEKSEIFDDQFSVERPDGSNFTLKIRSTKLEDSAMYFCASRKDRGTEAFFGQGTRLTVV.

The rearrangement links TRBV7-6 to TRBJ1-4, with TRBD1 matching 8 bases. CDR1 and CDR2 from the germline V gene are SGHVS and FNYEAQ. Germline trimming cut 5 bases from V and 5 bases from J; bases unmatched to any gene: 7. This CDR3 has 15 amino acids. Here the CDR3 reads CASSPNTGGNEKLFF. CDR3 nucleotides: TGTGCCAGCAGCCCTAATACAGGGGGAAATGAAAAACTGTTTTTT. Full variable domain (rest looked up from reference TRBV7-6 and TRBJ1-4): GAGVSQSPRYKVTKRGQDVALRCDPISGHVSLYWYRQALGQGPEFLTYFNYEAQQDKSGLPNDRFSAERPEGSISTLTIQRTEQRDSAMYRCASSPNTGGNEKLFFGSGTQLSVL.

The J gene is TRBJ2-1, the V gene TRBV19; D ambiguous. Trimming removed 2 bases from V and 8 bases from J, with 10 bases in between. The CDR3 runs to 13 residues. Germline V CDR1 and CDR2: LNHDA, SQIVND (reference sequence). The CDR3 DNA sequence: TGTGCCAGTAGTATAATAGGCAGCGATGAGCAGTTCTTC. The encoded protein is CASSIIGSDEQFF.

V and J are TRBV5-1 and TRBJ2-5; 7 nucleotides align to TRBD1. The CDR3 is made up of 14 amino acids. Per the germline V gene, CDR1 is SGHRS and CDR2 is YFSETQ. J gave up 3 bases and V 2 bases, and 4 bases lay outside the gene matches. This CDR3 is CASSLRTGEETQYF. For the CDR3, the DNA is TGCGCCAGCAGCTTAAGGACAGGTGAAGAGACCCAGTACTTC.

DNA of the CDR3: TGTGCCAGCAGCCTCGTCGGGACTAGCGGAGAGGGTGAGCAGTTCTTC. Its protein is CASSLVGTSGEGEQFF. The chain has TRBV7-3 and TRBJ2-1; 11 bases map to TRBD2. V was clipped by 5 bases and J by 9 bases; unmatched bases: 12. The CDR3 is 16 residues long. From germline, CDR1 is SGHTA and CDR2 FQGTGA.

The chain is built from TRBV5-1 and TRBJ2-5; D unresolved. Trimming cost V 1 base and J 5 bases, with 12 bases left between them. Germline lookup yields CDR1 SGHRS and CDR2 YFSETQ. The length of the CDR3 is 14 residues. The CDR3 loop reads CASSLWQPVETQYF. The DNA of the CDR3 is TGCGCCAGCAGCTTGTGGCAACCCGTCGAGACCCAGTACTTC.

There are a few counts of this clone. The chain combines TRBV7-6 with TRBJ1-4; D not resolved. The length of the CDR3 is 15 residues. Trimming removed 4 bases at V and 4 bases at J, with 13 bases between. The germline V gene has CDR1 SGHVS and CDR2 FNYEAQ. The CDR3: CASSSGARINEKLFF. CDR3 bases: TGTGCCAGCAGCTCGGGAGCACGGATTAATGAAAAACTGTTTTTT.

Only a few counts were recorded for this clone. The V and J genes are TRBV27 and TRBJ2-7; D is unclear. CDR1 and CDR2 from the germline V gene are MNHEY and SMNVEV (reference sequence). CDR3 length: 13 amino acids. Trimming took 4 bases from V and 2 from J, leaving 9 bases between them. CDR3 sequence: CASSSAITYEQYF. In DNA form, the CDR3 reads TGTGCCAGCAGTTCGGCTATTACCTACGAGCAGTACTTC.

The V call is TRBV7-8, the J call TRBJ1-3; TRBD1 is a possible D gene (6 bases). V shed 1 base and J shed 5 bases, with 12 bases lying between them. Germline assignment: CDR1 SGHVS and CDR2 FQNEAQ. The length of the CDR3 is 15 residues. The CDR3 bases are TGTGCCAGCAGCTTAGAAGGGGGAAAAAGAAACACCATATATTTT. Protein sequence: CASSLEGGKRNTIYF.

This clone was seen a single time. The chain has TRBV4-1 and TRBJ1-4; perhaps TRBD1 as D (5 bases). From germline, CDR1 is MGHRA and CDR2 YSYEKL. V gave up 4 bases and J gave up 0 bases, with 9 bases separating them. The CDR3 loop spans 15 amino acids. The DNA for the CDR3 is TGCGCCAGCAGCCTTAGGGGCGCAACTAATGAAAAACTGTTTTTT. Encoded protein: CASSLRGATNEKLFF.

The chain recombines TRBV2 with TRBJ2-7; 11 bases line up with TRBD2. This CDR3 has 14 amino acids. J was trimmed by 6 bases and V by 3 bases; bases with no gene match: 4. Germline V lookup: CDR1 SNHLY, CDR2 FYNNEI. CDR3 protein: CASSEWLAGGEQYF. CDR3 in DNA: TGTGCCAGCAGTGAGTGGCTAGCGGGAGGCGAGCAGTACTTC.

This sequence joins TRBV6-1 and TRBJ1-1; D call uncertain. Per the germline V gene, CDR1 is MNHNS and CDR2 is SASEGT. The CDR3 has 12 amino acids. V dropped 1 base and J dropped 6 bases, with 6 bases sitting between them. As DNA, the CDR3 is TGTGCCAGCAGTGAAGTTAGGCCTGAAGCTTTCTTT. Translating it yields CASSEVRPEAFF.

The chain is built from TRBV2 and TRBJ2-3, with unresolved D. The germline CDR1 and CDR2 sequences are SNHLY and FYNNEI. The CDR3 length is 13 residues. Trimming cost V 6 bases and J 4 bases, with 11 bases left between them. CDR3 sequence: CASRSKPADTQYF. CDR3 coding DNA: TGTGCCAGCAGATCCAAACCGGCAGATACGCAGTATTTT.

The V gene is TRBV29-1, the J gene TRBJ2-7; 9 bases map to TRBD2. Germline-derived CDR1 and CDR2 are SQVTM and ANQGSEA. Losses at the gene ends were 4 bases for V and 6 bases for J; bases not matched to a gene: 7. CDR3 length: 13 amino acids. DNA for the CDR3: TGCAGCGTTGGCGCTAGCGGGAATCGCGAGCAGTACTTC. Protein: CSVGASGNREQYF.

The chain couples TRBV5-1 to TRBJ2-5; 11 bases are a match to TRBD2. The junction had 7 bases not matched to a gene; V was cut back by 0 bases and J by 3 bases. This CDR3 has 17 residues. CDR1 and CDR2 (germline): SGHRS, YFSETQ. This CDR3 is CASSLAPTSGSKETQYF. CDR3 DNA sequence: TGCGCCAGCAGCTTGGCCCCCACTAGCGGGAGTAAAGAGACCCAGTACTTC.

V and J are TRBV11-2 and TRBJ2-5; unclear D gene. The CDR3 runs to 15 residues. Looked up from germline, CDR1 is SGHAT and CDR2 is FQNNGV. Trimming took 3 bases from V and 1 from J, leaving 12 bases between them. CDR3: CASSFILSPQETQYF. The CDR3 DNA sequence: TGTGCCAGCAGCTTTATACTTAGCCCCCAAGAGACCCAGTACTTC.

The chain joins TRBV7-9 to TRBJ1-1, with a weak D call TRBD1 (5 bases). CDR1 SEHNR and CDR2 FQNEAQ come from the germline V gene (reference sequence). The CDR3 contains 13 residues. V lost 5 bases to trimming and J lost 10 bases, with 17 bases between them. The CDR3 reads CASSVRPTQGAFF. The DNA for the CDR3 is TGTGCCAGCAGCGTCAGACCAACCCAGGGAGCTTTCTTT.

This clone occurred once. This CDR3 reads CASSRREEGTEAFF. Here the CDR3 DNA reads TGTGCCAGCAGCCGCAGGGAGGAGGGCACTGAAGCTTTCTTT. The chain carries TRBV7-8 and TRBJ1-1, with D perhaps matching TRBD1 (5 bases). The CDR3 sequence is 14 residues long. The V and J ends lost 5 bases and 4 bases respectively, with 14 bases between them. CDR1 is SGHVS, CDR2 FQNEAQ, per germline. Complete variable domain (other parts from reference TRBV7-8 and TRBJ1-1): GAGVSQSPRYKVAKRGQDVALRCDPISGHVSLFWYQQALGQGPEFLTYFQNEAQLDKSGLPSDRFFAERPEGSVSTLKIQRTQQEDSAVYLCASSRREEGTEAFFGQGTRLTVV.

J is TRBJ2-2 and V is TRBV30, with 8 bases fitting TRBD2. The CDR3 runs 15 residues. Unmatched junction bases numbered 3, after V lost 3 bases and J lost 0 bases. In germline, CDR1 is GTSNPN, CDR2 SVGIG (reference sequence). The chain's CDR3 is CAWRVAGPNTGELFF. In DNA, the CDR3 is TGTGCCTGGAGGGTAGCGGGACCGAACACCGGGGAGCTGTTTTTT.

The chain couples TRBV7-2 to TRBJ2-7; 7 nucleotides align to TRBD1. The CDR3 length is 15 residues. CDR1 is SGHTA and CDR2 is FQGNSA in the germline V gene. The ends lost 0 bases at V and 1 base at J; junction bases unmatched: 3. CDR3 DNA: TGTGCCAGCAGCTTAGCGGTACAGGGGTCCTACGAGCAGTACTTC. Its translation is CASSLAVQGSYEQYF.

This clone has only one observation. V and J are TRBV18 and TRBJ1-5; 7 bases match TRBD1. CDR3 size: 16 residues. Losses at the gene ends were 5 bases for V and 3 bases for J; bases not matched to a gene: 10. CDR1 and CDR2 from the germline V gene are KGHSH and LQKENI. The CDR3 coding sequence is TGTGCCAGCTCAGAACAGGGGTCAGGCCCCAATCAGCCCCAGCATTTT. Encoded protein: CASSEQGSGPNQPQHF.